Following are 3 T cell receptor beta chains from one sample sequenced in a study of CD8 T cells in Susac syndrome. Reverse transcription of roughly 0.5 to 1 ug RNA was carried out with random hexamers. One entry per CDR3 protein results from TCRdb running MiXCR on the immunoSEQ multiplex PCR reads. The data contain some 170,000 distinct CDR3 sequences, around 94% of them singletons. Sequencing was done on a sample of CD4+ T cells from PBMCs. Every receptor here comes from a human donor with Susac syndrome.

The chain combines TRBV12-3 or TRBV12-4 with TRBJ2-5; 9 bases map to TRBD2. CDR3 length: 15 amino acids. With 6 bases clipped from V and 3 bases from J, the junction kept 8 bases outside the gene matches. The CDR3 region has the DNA TGTGCCAGCAGGCCAACCCTAGCGGGAAAAGAGACCCAGTACTTC. It yields the protein CASRPTLAGKETQYF.

The rearrangement uses TRBV2 and TRBJ2-7; maybe TRBD2 (5 bases). The CDR3 consists of 15 residues. Germline loops: CDR1 SNHLY, CDR2 FYNNEI. Trimming took 2 bases from V and 7 from J, leaving 18 bases between them. CDR3 residues: CASSESGRGMGEQYF. The CDR3 nucleotides read TGTGCCAGCAGTGAATCAGGACGGGGAATGGGGGAGCAGTACTTC.

V and J are TRBV18 and TRBJ2-5, with a weak D call TRBD2 (5 bases). Trimming cost V 3 bases and J 1 base, with 12 bases left between them. CDR3 length: 15 residues. CDR1 KGHSH and CDR2 LQKENI come from the germline V gene. CDR3 loop: CASSPRDRIQETQYF. The CDR3 bases are TGTGCCAGCTCACCTCGGGATAGGATCCAAGAGACCCAGTACTTC.